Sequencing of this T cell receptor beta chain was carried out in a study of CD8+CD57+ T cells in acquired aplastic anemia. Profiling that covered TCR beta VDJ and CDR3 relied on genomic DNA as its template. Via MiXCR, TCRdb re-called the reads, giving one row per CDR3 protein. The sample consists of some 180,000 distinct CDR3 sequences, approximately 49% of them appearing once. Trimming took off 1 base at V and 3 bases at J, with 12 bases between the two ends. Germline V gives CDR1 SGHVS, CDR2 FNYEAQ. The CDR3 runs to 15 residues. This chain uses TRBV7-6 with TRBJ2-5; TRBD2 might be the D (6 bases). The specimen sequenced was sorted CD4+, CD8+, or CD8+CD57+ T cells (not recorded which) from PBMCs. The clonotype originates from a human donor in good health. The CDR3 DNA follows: TGTGCCAGCAGCTTAGTTCCGGGAGAGGAAGAGACCCAGTACTTC. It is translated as CASSLVPGEEETQYF.